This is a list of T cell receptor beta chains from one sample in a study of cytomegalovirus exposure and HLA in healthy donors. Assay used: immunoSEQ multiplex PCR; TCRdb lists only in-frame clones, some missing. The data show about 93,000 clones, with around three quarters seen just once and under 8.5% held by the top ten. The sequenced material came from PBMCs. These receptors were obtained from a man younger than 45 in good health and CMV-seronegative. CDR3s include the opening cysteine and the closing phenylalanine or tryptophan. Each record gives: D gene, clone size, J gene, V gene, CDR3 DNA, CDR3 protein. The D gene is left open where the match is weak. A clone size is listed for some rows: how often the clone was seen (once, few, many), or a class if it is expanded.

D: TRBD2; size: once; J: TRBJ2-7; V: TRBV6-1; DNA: TGTGCCAGCAGTGAACTAGCGGGGAGTTCCTACGAGCAGTACTTC; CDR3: CASSELAGSSYEQYF
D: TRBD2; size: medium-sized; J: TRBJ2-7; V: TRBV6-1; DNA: TGTGCCAGCAGTGAAGACGCGGGAGGGTACTACGAGCAGTACTTC; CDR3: CASSEDAGGYYEQYF
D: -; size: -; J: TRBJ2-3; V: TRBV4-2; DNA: TGTGCCAGCAGCCAAACAGGGACCACAGATACGCAGTATTTT; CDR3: CASSQTGTTDTQYF
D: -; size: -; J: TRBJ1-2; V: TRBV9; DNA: TGTGCCAGCAGCGTAGACAGTAACTATGGCTACACCTTC; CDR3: CASSVDSNYGYTF
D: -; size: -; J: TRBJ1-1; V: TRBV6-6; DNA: TGTGCCAGCAACCAGGGGCCGAACACTGAAGCTTTCTTT; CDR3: CASNQGPNTEAFF
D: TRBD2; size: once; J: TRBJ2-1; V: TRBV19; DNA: TGTGCCAGTAGTGGGAGCGGGGGGGCCAACAATGAGCAGTTCTTC; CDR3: CASSGSGGANNEQFF
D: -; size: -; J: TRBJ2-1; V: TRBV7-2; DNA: TGTGCCAGCAGCTTAAACACTGAGCAGTTCTTC; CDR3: CASSLNTEQFF
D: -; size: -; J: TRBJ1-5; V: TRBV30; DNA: TGTGCCTGGAGTGTAGGGCAGGGGTACAATCAGCCCCAGCATTTT; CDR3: CAWSVGQGYNQPQHF
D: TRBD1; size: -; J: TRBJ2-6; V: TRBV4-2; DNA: TGTGCCAGCAGCCATCAACAGGGGATGTGGGCCAACGTCCTGACTTTC; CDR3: CASSHQQGMWANVLTF
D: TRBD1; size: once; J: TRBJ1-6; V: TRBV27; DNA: TGTGCCAGCAGTCCCCGACAGGGGGCGGTCTATAATTCACCCCTCCACTTT; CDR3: CASSPRQGAVYNSPLHF
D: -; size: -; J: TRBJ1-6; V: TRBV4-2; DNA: TGTGCCAGCAGCTCCGGGACTGAGGCGGCACCCCTCCACTTT; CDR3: CASSSGTEAAPLHF
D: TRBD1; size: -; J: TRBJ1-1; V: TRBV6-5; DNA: TGTGCCAGCAGTTACTCGGGGACAGGGTGGACTGAAGCTTTCTTT; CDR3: CASSYSGTGWTEAFF
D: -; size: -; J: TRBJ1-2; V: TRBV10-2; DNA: TGCGCCAGCAGTTCTGGGGGCGCGGGCTATGGCTACACCTTC; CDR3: CASSSGGAGYGYTF
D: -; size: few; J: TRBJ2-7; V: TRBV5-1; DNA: TGCGCCAGCAGCTTGATAGGGGACGAGCAGTACTTC; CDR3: CASSLIGDEQYF
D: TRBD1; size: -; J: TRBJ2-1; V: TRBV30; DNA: TGTGCCTGGAGGTACGGGACAGGGGGCGGTGAGCAGTTCTTC; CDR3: CAWRYGTGGGEQFF
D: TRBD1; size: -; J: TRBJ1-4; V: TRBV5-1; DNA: TGCGCCAGCAGCTTGTTTGTCGGGACAGACGAAAAACTGTTTTTT; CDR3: CASSLFVGTDEKLFF
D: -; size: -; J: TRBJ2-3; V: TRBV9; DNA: TGTGCCAGCAGCGCCCCCCCGGGGGATACGCAGTATTTT; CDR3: CASSAPPGDTQYF
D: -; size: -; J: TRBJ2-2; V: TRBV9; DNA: TGTGCCAGCAGCGTTTCTAGTCAGAACACCGGGGAGCTGTTTTTT; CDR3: CASSVSSQNTGELFF
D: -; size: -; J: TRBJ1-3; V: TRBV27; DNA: TGTGCCAGCAGTTTATCTGGCGGGAGCTCTGGAAACACCATATATTTT; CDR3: CASSLSGGSSGNTIYF
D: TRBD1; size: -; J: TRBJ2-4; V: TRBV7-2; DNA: TGTGCCAGCAGCTTAAGTTGGGGACAGGGGTCGTCGGCGCAGTACTTC; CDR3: CASSLSWGQGSSAQYF
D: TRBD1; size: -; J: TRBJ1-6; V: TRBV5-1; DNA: TGCGCCAGCAGCTCCGGGACAGGGAGCACACCCCTCCACTTT; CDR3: CASSSGTGSTPLHF
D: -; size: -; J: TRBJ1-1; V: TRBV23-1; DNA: TGCGCCAGCAGTCAATCTTGGCTGGGAGGGACTGAAGCTTTCTTT; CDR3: CASSQSWLGGTEAFF
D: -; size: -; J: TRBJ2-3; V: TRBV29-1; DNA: TGCAGCGTTGAATCCGGGCGGGACAGCACAGATACGCAGTATTTT; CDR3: CSVESGRDSTDTQYF
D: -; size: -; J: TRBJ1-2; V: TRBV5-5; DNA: TGTGCCAGCAGCTTGAACAGGAACTATGGCTACACCTTC; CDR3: CASSLNRNYGYTF
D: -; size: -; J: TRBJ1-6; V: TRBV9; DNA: TGTGCCAGCAGCGTAGCTGAGGGACCCCTCCACTTT; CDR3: CASSVAEGPLHF
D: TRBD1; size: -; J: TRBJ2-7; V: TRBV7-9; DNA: TGTGCCAGCAGCGCCGCCGGACAGGGAGGTTTCTACGAGCAGTACTTC; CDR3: CASSAAGQGGFYEQYF
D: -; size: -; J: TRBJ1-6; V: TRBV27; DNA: TGTGCCAACAGTCCAAGGGGGAATAATTCACCCCTCCACTTT; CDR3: CANSPRGNNSPLHF